This is a list of T cell receptor beta chains from one sample in a study of cytomegalovirus exposure and HLA in healthy donors. The data were produced by immunoSEQ multiplex PCR, yet TCRdb's version contains in-frame clones alone and is incomplete. The sample contains about 140,000 clones, about 79% of which appear only once. Sequenced material: PBMCs. Receptors were obtained from a male donor in good health and CMV-seronegative. CDR3s include the opening cysteine and the closing phenylalanine or tryptophan. Where a row states a size, it is once, few, many or the class of an expanded clone; other rows omit it.

CASSVGHTEAFF | few | 12 | TRBV9
CASSTGQGGQPQHF | NA | 14 | TRBV5-1
CATSRVGTGEQFF | NA | 13 | TRBV15
CASSIGLGPYEQYF | NA | 14 | TRBV19
CASSMRSARVAKIRAFF | NA | 17 | TRBV19
CASSVDSNTEAFF | NA | 13 | TRBV9
CASSSGHPTEQYF | NA | 13 | TRBV6-1
CASSLGGGYEQYF | NA | 13 | TRBV28
CAWTTQQGNFPGELFF | once | 16 | TRBV30
CASRHAGEQFF | NA | 11 | TRBV5-6
CASSVTGDRDNYGYTF | once | 16 | TRBV9
CASSGGTGGYEQYF | NA | 14 | TRBV2
CASSFSRQGMYF | NA | 12 | TRBV7-9
CASSNGLAGGANTGELFF | NA | 18 | TRBV5-6
CASKTSSGTEAFF | NA | 13 | TRBV7-6
CASSEARQGFDEQFF | NA | 15 | TRBV6-1
CASSASGGSRDTQYF | few | 15 | TRBV7-3
CASSLEVYDEQYF | NA | 13 | TRBV6-6
CASSPSGGSYEQYF | few | 14 | TRBV18
CASSLGRGETQYF | NA | 13 | TRBV7-7
CATSDQGTYGYTF | NA | 13 | TRBV19
CASSVGTYQETQYF | NA | 14 | TRBV9
CASSPGLAGSTEQFF | NA | 15 | TRBV25-1
CASSLPGQMNTEAFF | NA | 15 | TRBV5-6
CASSYGATYEQYF | NA | 13 | TRBV6-5
CASSILAGGFTGELFF | NA | 16 | TRBV7-9